This TCR beta chain is drawn from a study of shared clonotypes between healthy human individuals. CD8 cells regarded as naive lacked CD45RO, were positively chosen for CCR7, and omitted terminally differentiated effector memory CD45RA+ cells. Produced via immunoSEQ multiplex PCR; TCRdb's table is partial and in-frame only. This sample has some 2.1 million clones, with 85% to 95% found just once. The CDR3 spans 13 residues. CDR1 is MNHNS and CDR2 is SASEGT in the germline V gene. The germline V and J ends were trimmed by 3 bases and 2 bases, with 6 bases remaining between them. The chain links TRBV6-1 to TRBJ2-3; no clear D gene. The receptor comes from a young man in good health. Some clones in this sample may be carry-over from other donors' samples. Material for sequencing was naive CD8+ T cells from PBMCs. The CDR3 DNA is TGTGCCAGCAGTGAGGGCTACACAGATACGCAGTATTTT. Translated: CASSEGYTDTQYF.